These T cell receptor beta chains were read from a single sample in a study of PD-L1 blockade in urothelial cancer. Profiled with immunoSEQ multiplex PCR; TCRdb holds only in-frame clones, not every one. The sample carries under 55,000 clones, almost 85% recorded once. The specimen was PBMCs, collected around atezolizumab (anti-PD-L1) treatment. These receptors originate from a man aged 55 to 70 with urothelial cancer. CDR3s include the opening cysteine and the closing phenylalanine or tryptophan. The D gene is left open where the match is weak. Some rows have no size entry. The others give once, few or many, or a class for an expanded clone.

CDR3aa,CDR3nt,d_gene,abundance,v_gene,j_gene
CASSPGQGFQETQYF,TGTGCCAGTAGTCCCGGACAGGGGTTCCAAGAGACCCAGTACTTC,TRBD1,NA,TRBV19,TRBJ2-5
CASSQGQYAWELFF,TGTGCCAGCAGCCAGGGACAGTACGCATGGGAGCTGTTTTTT,TRBD1,NA,TRBV7-9,TRBJ2-2
CASSGFAGNEQYF,TGTGCCAGCAGTGGGTTTGCAGGGAACGAGCAGTACTTC,NA,NA,TRBV2,TRBJ2-7
CASSQSWPRPRGTQYF,TGCGCCAGCAGTCAATCGTGGCCCAGACCGCGAGGGACCCAGTACTTC,NA,NA,TRBV23-1,TRBJ2-5
CASRLLVRAGELFF,TGTGCCAGCAGACTACTAGTGAGGGCCGGGGAGCTGTTTTTT,NA,NA,TRBV6-5,TRBJ2-2
CASSLRSGLGYTF,TGTGCCAGCAGTTTGAGGAGTGGACTAGGCTACACCTTC,NA,NA,TRBV28,TRBJ1-2
CASRQGLAGVYEQFF,TGTGCCAGCAGACAGGGACTAGCGGGAGTGTATGAGCAGTTCTTC,TRBD2,NA,TRBV5-4,TRBJ2-1
CASSIQGRRNIQYF,TGTGCCAGCAGTATACAGGGTAGGAGGAACATTCAGTACTTC,NA,once,TRBV6-5,TRBJ2-4
CASSSRLSSREKLFF,TGTGCCAGCAGTTCCCGCCTCTCTAGTAGAGAAAAACTGTTTTTT,NA,NA,TRBV2,TRBJ1-4
CASSEGTLTYEQYF,TGTGCCAGCAGTGAAGGGACTCTAACATACGAGCAGTACTTC,NA,once,TRBV6-1,TRBJ2-7
CASRAGRNTGELFF,TGTGCCAGCAGAGCGGGACGAAACACCGGGGAGCTGTTTTTT,TRBD2,NA,TRBV9,TRBJ2-2
CASSQGGAGDSQPQHF,TGTGCCAGCAGCCAAGGAGGGGCGGGAGATTCTCAGCCCCAGCATTTT,NA,NA,TRBV4-2,TRBJ1-5
CASSPGGKGGETQYF,TGTGCCAGCAGCCCAGGGGGCAAAGGTGGAGAGACCCAGTACTTC,TRBD1,NA,TRBV14,TRBJ2-5
CASSKRQGAIEKLFF,TGTGCCAGCAGCAAAAGACAGGGGGCGATTGAAAAACTGTTTTTT,TRBD1,NA,TRBV6-6,TRBJ1-4
CASSALGAHYGYTF,TGTGCCAGCAGCGCTCTGGGGGCCCACTATGGCTACACCTTC,NA,NA,TRBV28,TRBJ1-2
CAISEGRGQTGNTIYF,TGTGCCATCAGTGAGGGACGGGGACAAACAGGAAACACCATATATTTT,NA,NA,TRBV10-3,TRBJ1-3
CASSYGLAGGGEQYF,TGTGCCAGCAGTTACGGACTAGCGGGAGGAGGCGAGCAGTACTTC,TRBD2,NA,TRBV7-9,TRBJ2-7
CASSFLSGGADTQYF,TGTGCCAGCAGTTTTCTAAGCGGGGGGGCCGATACGCAGTATTTT,TRBD2,NA,TRBV28,TRBJ2-3
CASSLAGGRGGELFF,TGTGCCAGCAGTCTTGCGGGAGGGAGGGGCGGGGAGCTGTTTTTT,TRBD2,NA,TRBV27,TRBJ2-2
CASSNRDSYIIIAKNIQYF,TGCGCCAGCAGCAACCGGGACAGTTACATTATAATAGCCAAAAACATTCAGTACTTC,TRBD1,NA,TRBV5-1,TRBJ2-4
CSVSVWGQTYNEQFF,TGCAGCGTTAGTGTGTGGGGACAAACCTACAATGAGCAGTTCTTC,NA,NA,TRBV29-1,TRBJ2-1
CASNTNRGHGELFF,TGTGCCAGCAACACGAACAGGGGGCACGGGGAGCTGTTTTTT,TRBD1,NA,TRBV27,TRBJ2-2
CASSQLAGGTAPTDTQYF,TGTGCCAGCAGCCAACTAGCGGGAGGGACCGCCCCCACAGATACGCAGTATTTT,TRBD2,NA,TRBV28,TRBJ2-3
CASSQQGNYGYTF,TGTGCCAGCAGCCAACAGGGGAACTATGGCTACACCTTC,TRBD1,NA,TRBV5-4,TRBJ1-2
CASSITGGVGEQYF,TGTGCCAGTAGTATAACAGGGGGCGTCGGGGAGCAGTACTTC,TRBD1,NA,TRBV19,TRBJ2-7
CAISEGQGVDPQHF,TGTGCCATCAGTGAGGGACAGGGGGTTGATCCCCAGCATTTT,TRBD1,NA,TRBV10-3,TRBJ1-5
CASSFQMGGPYSYEQYF,TGTGCCAGCAGTTTCCAAATGGGGGGGCCCTACTCCTACGAGCAGTACTTC,NA,NA,TRBV27,TRBJ2-7
CASSERGRGPYYEQYF,TGTGCCAGCTCGGAGAGGGGCAGGGGCCCTTACTACGAGCAGTACTTC,NA,NA,TRBV18,TRBJ2-7
CASSERGRTEAFF,TGTGCCAGTAGCGAAAGGGGAAGAACTGAAGCTTTCTTT,NA,once,TRBV19,TRBJ1-1
CASSSGQGLKKFF,TGTGCCAGCAGCTCGGGACAGGGGTTGAAGAAGTTCTTC,TRBD1,NA,TRBV7-9,TRBJ2-1
CASSPSGANEKLFF,TGTGCCAGCAGCCCGTCAGGGGCTAATGAAAAACTGTTTTTT,NA,NA,TRBV7-9,TRBJ1-4
CASSREAGLFTDTQYF,TGTGCTAGCAGCCGTGAAGCGGGTCTTTTCACAGATACGCAGTATTTT,NA,NA,TRBV7-7,TRBJ2-3
CASSSVGQRTETQYF,TGTGCCAGCAGTTCAGTCGGACAGCGGACGGAGACCCAGTACTTC,NA,NA,TRBV11-2,TRBJ2-5
CASSLDWNTEAFF,TGTGCCAGCAGCTTAGACTGGAACACTGAAGCTTTCTTT,NA,NA,TRBV11-3,TRBJ1-1
CASSLEGARNSPLHF,TGTGCCAGCAGCTTAGAAGGGGCTAGGAATTCACCCCTCCACTTT,NA,NA,TRBV7-9,TRBJ1-6
CASSYSPDSVSALFF,TGTGCCAGCAGTTACTCTCCGGACAGCGTGAGCGCACTGTTTTTT,NA,NA,TRBV6-5,TRBJ1-4
CASSEAGEMNTEAFF,TGTGCCAGCAGTGAGGCAGGGGAAATGAACACTGAAGCTTTCTTT,NA,NA,TRBV5-4,TRBJ1-1
CASSFSGMETQYF,TGTGCCAGCAGTTTCTCAGGGATGGAGACCCAGTACTTC,NA,NA,TRBV27,TRBJ2-5
CAWRFQMNTEAFF,TGTGCCTGGAGGTTTCAGATGAACACTGAAGCTTTCTTT,NA,NA,TRBV30,TRBJ1-1
CASRLTATNEKLFF,TGTGCCAGTAGGTTGACAGCCACTAATGAAAAACTGTTTTTT,NA,NA,TRBV19,TRBJ1-4